This T cell receptor (beta chain) was documented in a study of beta chain features in type 1 diabetes. Study-wide results and limits: There was no resolution here of whether HLA type influences TCRB rearrangement. Any PCR bias toward short templates would affect both groups alike. Type 1 diabetes patients showed fewer insertions and more deletions at VDJ junctions. There was a moderate but significant shortening of TCRB CDR3s in all four CD4+ subsets of Type 1 diabetes patients.

Expressed TCRB transcripts were sequenced after all isolated RNA was converted to cDNA. Measured with immunoSEQ multiplex PCR; TCRdb has only the in-frame clones, and not every one. Counted here are some 290,000 clones, approximately 24% occurring once; the ten biggest clones make up about 0.012%. In its sample, this clone was seen a few times. Its antigen is currently unknown. The CDR3 is made up of 11 amino acids. The germline gives CDR1 GTSNPN, CDR2 SVGIG (reference sequence). Trimming shortened V by 2 bases and J by 6 bases, and 7 bases separated the two germline ends. It was via CD45RO/CCR7/CD25/CD127/CD95/CD27 that CD4+ naive, central memory, regulatory and stem cell-like memory cells were sorted.

Source material: naive CD4+ T cells from blood. The sequence came from a woman between 25 and 40 years old with type 1 diabetes. The chain combines TRBV30 with TRBJ1-1; D is ambiguous. The CDR3 reads CAWSSRAEAFF. For the CDR3, the DNA is TGTGCCTGGAGTTCCCGGGCTGAAGCTTTCTTT. The full variable domain, in which reference TRBV30 and TRBJ1-1 provide the parts outside the CDR3, is SQTIHQWPATLVQPVGSPLSLECTVEGTSNPNLYWYRQAAGRGLQLLFYSVGIGQISSEVPQNLSASRPQDRQFILSSKKLLLSDSGFYLCAWSSRAEAFFGQGTRLTVV.